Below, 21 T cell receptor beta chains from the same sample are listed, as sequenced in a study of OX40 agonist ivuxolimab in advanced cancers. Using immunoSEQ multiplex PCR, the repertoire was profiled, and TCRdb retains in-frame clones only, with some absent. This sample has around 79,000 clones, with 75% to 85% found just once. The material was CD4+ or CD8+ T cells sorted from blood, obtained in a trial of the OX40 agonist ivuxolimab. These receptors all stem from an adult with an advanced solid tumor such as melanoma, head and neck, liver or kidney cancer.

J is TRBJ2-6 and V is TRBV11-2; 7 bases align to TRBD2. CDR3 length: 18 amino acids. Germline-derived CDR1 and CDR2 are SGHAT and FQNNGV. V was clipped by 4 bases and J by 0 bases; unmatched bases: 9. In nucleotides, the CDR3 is TGTGCCAGCAGCTACGTCGGGGGGATGGGCTCTGGGGCCAACGTCCTGACTTTC. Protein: CASSYVGGMGSGANVLTF. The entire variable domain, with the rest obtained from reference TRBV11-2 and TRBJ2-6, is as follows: EAGVAQSPRYKIIEKRQSVAFWCNPISGHATLYWYQQILGQGPKLLIQFQNNGVVDDSQLPKDRFSAERLKGVDSTLKIQPAKLEDSAVYLCASSYVGGMGSGANVLTFGAGSRLTVL.

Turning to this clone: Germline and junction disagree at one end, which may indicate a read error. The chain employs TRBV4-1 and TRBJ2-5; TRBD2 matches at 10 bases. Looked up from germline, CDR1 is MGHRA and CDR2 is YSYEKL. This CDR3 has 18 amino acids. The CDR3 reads CASSEDPQAGGHIETQYF. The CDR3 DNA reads TGCGCCAGCAGCGAAGATCCCCAAGCGGGGGGGCATATAGAGACCCAGTACTTC.

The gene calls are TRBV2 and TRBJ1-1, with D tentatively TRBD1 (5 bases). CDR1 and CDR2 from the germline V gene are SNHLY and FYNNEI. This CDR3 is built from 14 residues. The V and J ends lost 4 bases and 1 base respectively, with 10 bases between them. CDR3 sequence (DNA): TGTGCCAGCAGTGTTGAGACAGCGAACACTGAAGCTTTCTTT. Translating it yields CASSVETANTEAFF.

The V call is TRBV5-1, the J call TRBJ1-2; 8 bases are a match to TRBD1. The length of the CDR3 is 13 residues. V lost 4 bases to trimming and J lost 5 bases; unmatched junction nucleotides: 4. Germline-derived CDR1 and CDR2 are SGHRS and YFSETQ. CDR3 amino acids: CASSPDRGYGYTF. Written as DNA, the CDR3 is TGCGCCAGCAGCCCCGACAGGGGATATGGCTACACCTTC.

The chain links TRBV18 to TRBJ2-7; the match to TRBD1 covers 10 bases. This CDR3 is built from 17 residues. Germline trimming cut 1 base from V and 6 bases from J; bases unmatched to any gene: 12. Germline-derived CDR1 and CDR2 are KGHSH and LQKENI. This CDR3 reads CASSPRGGQGVVSEQYF. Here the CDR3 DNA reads TGTGCCAGCTCACCACGGGGAGGACAGGGGGTTGTCTCCGAGCAGTACTTC. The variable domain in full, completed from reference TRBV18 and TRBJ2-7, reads NAGVMQNPRHLVRRRGQEARLRCSPMKGHSHVYWYRQLPEEGLKFMVYLQKENIIDESGMPKERFSAEFPKEGPSILRIQQVVRGDSAAYFCASSPRGGQGVVSEQYFGPGTRLTVT.

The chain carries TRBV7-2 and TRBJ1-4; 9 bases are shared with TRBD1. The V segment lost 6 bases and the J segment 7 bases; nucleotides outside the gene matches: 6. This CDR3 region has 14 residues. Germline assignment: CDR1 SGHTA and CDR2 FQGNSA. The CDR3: CASSYTGGSEKLFF. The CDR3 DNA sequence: TGTGCCAGCAGTTACACAGGGGGCTCTGAAAAACTGTTTTTT.

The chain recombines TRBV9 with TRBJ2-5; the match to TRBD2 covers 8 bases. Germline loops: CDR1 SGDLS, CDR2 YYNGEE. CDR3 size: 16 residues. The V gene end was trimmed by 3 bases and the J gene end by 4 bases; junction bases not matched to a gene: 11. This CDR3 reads CASSAPSAGGRETQYF. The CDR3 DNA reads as TGTGCCAGCAGCGCCCCCTCCGCGGGGGGACGAGAGACCCAGTACTTC.

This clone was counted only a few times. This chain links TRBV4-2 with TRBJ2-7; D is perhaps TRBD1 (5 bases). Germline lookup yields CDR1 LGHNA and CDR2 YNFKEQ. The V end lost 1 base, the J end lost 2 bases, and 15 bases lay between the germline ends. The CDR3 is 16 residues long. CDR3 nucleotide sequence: TGTGCCAGCAGCCAAGCGTGGACACCCGTACCCTACGAGCAGTACTTC. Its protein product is CASSQAWTPVPYEQYF.

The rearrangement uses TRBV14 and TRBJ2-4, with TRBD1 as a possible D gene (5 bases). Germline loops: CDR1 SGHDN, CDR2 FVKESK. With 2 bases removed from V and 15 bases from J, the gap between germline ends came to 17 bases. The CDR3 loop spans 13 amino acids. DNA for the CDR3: TGTGCCAGCAGCCAAACCCGACAGACGGTTATGTACTTC. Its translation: CASSQTRQTVMYF.

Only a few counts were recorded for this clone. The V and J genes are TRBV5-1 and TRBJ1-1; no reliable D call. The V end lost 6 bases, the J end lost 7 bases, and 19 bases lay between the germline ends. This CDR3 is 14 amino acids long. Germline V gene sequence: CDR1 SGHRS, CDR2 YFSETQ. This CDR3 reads CASTPSTGSREAFF. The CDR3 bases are TGCGCCAGCACCCCCTCCACGGGAAGCCGTGAAGCTTTCTTT.

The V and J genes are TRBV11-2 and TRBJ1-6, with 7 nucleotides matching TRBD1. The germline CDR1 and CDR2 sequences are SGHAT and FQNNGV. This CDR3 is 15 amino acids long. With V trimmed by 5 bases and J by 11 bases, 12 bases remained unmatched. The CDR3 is CASSLPTGLRTPLHF. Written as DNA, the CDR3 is TGTGCCAGCAGCCTCCCGACAGGGCTGAGGACACCCCTCCACTTT.

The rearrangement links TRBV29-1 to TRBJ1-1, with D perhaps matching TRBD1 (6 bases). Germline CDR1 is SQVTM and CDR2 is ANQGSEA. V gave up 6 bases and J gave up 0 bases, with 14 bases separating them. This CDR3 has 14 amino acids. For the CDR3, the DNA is TGCAGCGTATGGGGGCGCGGGGTGAACACTGAAGCTTTCTTT. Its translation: CSVWGRGVNTEAFF.

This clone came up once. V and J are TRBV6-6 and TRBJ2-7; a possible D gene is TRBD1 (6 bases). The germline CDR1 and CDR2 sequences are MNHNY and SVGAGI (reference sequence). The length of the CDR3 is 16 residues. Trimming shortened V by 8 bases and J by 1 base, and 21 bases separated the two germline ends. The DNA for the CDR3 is TGTGCCAGCTTAGGGACACACAAGGATCTTTCCTACGAGCAGTACTTC. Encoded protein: CASLGTHKDLSYEQYF.

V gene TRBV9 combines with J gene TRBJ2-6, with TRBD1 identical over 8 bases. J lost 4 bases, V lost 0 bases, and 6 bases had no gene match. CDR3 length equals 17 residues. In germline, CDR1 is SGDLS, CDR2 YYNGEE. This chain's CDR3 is CASSVGQGARGANVLTF. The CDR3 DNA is TGTGCCAGCAGCGTAGGGCAGGGGGCGCGAGGGGCCAACGTCCTGACTTTC.

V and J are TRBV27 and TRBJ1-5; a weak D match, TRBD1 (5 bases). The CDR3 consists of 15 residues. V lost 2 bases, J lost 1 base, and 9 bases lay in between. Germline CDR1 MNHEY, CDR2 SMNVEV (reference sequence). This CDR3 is CASSLKRDSNQPQHF. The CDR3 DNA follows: TGTGCCAGCAGTTTAAAAAGGGACAGCAATCAGCCCCAGCATTTT.

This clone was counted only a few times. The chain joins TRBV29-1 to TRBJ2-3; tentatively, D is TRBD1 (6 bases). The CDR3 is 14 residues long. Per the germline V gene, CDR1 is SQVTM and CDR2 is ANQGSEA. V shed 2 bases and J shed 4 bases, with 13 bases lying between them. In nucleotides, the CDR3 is TGCAGCGTTGAAAGGGGGTGGTCGCCAGATACGCAGTATTTT. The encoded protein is CSVERGWSPDTQYF.

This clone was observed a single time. The CDR3 spells CASRQSRQGMNSPLHF. For the CDR3, the DNA is TGCGCCAGCAGGCAGTCGCGACAGGGGATGAATTCACCCCTCCACTTT. V and J are TRBV5-1 and TRBJ1-6, with 8 positions matching TRBD1. V gave up 5 bases and J gave up 7 bases; unmatched junction bases: 11. The CDR3 sequence is 16 residues long. Germline CDR1 is SGHRS and CDR2 is YFSETQ.

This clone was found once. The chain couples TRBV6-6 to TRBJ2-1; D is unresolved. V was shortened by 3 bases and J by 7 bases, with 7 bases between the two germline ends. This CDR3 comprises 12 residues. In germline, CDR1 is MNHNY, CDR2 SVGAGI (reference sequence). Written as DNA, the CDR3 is TGTGCCAGCAGTTATCCGGCTAATGAGCAGTTCTTC. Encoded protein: CASSYPANEQFF.

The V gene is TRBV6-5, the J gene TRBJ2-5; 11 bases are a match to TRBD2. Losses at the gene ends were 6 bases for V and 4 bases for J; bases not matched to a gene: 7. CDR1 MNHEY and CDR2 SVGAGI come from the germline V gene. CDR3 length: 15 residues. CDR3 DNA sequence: TGTGCCAGCAGCCTTAGCGGGGGGGCCCCAGAGACCCAGTACTTC. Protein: CASSLSGGAPETQYF.

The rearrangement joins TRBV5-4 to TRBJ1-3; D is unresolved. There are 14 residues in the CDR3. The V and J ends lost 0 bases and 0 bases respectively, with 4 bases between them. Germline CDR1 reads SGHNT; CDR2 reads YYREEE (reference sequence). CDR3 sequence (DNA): TGTGCCAGCAGCTTGGGGGGCTCTGGAAACACCATATATTTT. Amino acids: CASSLGGSGNTIYF.

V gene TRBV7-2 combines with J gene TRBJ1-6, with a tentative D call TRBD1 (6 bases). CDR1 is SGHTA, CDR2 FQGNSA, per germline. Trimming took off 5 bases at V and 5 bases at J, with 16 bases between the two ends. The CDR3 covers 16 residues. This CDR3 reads CASSKEGGGNNSPLHF. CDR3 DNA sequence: TGTGCCAGCAGCAAAGAGGGGGGAGGCAATAATTCACCCCTCCACTTT.